The sequence of this T cell receptor beta chain was determined in a study of blood T cell repertoires in COVID-19. For the study at large: PBMCs, B-cell-depleted T cells, or T cells were the source of the cDNA or gDNA that made up the material.

V was trimmed by 0 bases and J by 0 bases, leaving 4 bases between them. From germline, CDR1 is SGHNT and CDR2 YYREEE (reference sequence). The CDR3 sequence is 14 residues long. The age range of participants was about 18 to 95 years, with residence in 20 to 25 US areas. Assignment of participants to cohorts was predicated upon participant-reported clinical history. Original analysis: Reference gene primer amplification gave nucleated cell count estimates. Profiled with immunoSEQ multiplex PCR; TCRdb holds only in-frame clones, not every one. D and trimming come from the DNA, and the V and J calls and clone size come from that table. The sample contains some 350,000 clones, around nine tenths of which appear only once.

This clonotype was obtained from a man aged 30 to 45 who had recovered from COVID-19. Material for sequencing was PBMCs or T cells enriched from blood (not recorded which). V and J are TRBV5-4 and TRBJ1-3; D unresolved. CDR3 sequence (DNA): TGTGCCAGCAGCTTGGACAGCTCTGGAAACACCATATATTTT. Translating gives CASSLDSSGNTIYF. The complete variable domain, with remaining parts taken from reference TRBV5-4 and TRBJ1-3, reads ETGVTQSPTHLIKTRGQQVTLRCSSQSGHNTVSWYQQALGQGPQFIFQYYREEENGRGNFPPRFSGLQFPNYSSELNVNALELDDSALYLCASSLDSSGNTIYFGEGSWLTVV.